One and the same sample provided the 10 T cell receptor beta chains below, sequenced in a study of T-cell memory formation after mild COVID-19. TCRdb ran MiXCR on the 5' RACE reads and lists one entry per CDR3 protein. The sample consists of around 180,000 distinct CDR3 sequences, around 15% of them appearing once. The material sequenced was PBMCs or a T cell subset sorted from them (not recorded which). The source of these receptors is an adult woman who had mild COVID-19 (a few samples of this study predate the infection). Cell type and time point are not known.

The table lists this clonotype with a few counts. The chain links TRBV12-3 or TRBV12-4 to TRBJ2-7; D ambiguous. The CDR3 is made up of 12 amino acids. V lost 5 bases and J 4 bases, leaving 9 bases between the germline ends. CDR3 region: CASSRPPYEQYF. CDR3 bases: TGTGCCAGCAGTCGACCCCCTTACGAGCAGTACTTC.

The chain is built from TRBV4-2 and TRBJ2-6, with D unclear. V lost 9 bases, J lost 2 bases, and 20 bases lay in between. CDR3 length equals 17 residues. CDR1 is LGHNA, CDR2 YNFKEQ, per germline. This CDR3 is CASAQFLPRAGANVLTF. For the CDR3, the DNA is TGTGCCAGTGCCCAGTTCCTCCCAAGGGCTGGGGCCAACGTCCTGACTTTC.

This clonotype has more than one count but fewer than ten. The chain carries TRBV5-1 and TRBJ1-2; the D is unclear. Deletions cut 1 base from V and 9 bases from J, with 13 bases between. Per germline, CDR1 SGHRS and CDR2 YFSETQ. The CDR3 has 13 residues. CDR3 in amino acids: CASSLWPGESYTF. The CDR3 DNA sequence: TGCGCCAGCAGCTTGTGGCCGGGAGAAAGCTACACCTTC. Full variable domain (missing parts from reference TRBV5-1 and TRBJ1-2): KAGVTQTPRYLIKTRGQQVTLSCSPISGHRSVSWYQQTPGQGLQFLFEYFSETQRNKGNFPGRFSGRQFSNSRSEMNVSTLELGDSALYLCASSLWPGESYTFGSGTRLTVV.

This clonotype occurred a few times. The V gene is TRBV12-3 or TRBV12-4, the J gene TRBJ2-1, with D unresolved. This CDR3 spans 12 amino acids. The V end was cut by 1 base, the J end by 10 bases, with 8 bases between. The CDR3 region is CASSLGGFEQFF. Written as DNA, the CDR3 is TGTGCCAGCAGTTTAGGAGGATTCGAGCAGTTCTTC.

This clonotype has more than one count but fewer than ten. The chain is built from TRBV12-3 or TRBV12-4 and TRBJ2-1, with 7 bases fitting TRBD1. Germline trimming cut 5 bases from V and 9 bases from J; bases unmatched to any gene: 13. CDR3 length: 15 amino acids. As DNA, the CDR3 is TGTGCCAGCAGTCCCCACAGGGGCCAGCACAGTGAGCAGTTCTTC. It is translated as CASSPHRGQHSEQFF.

This clonotype was counted between two and nine times. This sequence joins TRBV2 and TRBJ1-5; 10 bases map to TRBD1. After removal of 6 bases from V and 7 bases from J, the junction contained 9 bases not matched to a gene. Germline values: CDR1 SNHLY, CDR2 FYNNEI. CDR3 length: 15 amino acids. CDR3 DNA sequence: TGTGCCAGCAGCCGGGGACAGGGGAGGGGACAGCCCCAGCATTTT. Protein: CASSRGQGRGQPQHF.

This clonotype showed up many times. The chain couples TRBV6-5 to TRBJ2-6; no clear D. The CDR3 spans 16 residues. Germline-derived CDR1 and CDR2 are MNHEY and SVGAGI. Trimming took off 7 bases at V and 0 bases at J, with 13 bases between the two ends. CDR3 region: CASKFGRSSGANVLTF. In DNA, the CDR3 is TGTGCCAGCAAGTTCGGCAGGAGCTCTGGGGCCAACGTCCTGACTTTC.

This clonotype was seen only a few times. V is TRBV24-1 and J is TRBJ2-3, with unresolved D. Trimming removed 3 bases at V and 2 bases at J, with 5 bases between. Looked up from germline, CDR1 is KGHDR and CDR2 is SFDVKD. This CDR3 is built from 13 residues. The CDR3 loop reads CATSDGPTDTQYF. The CDR3 DNA follows: TGTGCCACCAGTGATGGCCCCACAGATACGCAGTATTTT.

This chain links TRBV24-1 with TRBJ2-5; 9 bases map to TRBD2. The length of the CDR3 is 16 residues. The germline V gene encodes CDR1 KGHDR and CDR2 SFDVKD. Unmatched junction bases numbered 6, after V lost 3 bases and J lost 2 bases. CDR3: CATSDHGGGAQETQYF. The CDR3 bases are TGTGCCACCAGTGATCATGGCGGGGGGGCTCAAGAGACCCAGTACTTC.

CDR3 nucleotide sequence: TGTGCCAGCAGCCAAGAGGGACTAGCGGGCACAGATACGCAGTATTTT. Translation: CASSQEGLAGTDTQYF. The gene calls are TRBV4-2 and TRBJ2-3; 11 positions agree with TRBD2. With 0 bases clipped from V and 1 base from J, the junction kept 0 bases outside the gene matches. CDR1 is LGHNA and CDR2 is YNFKEQ in the germline V gene. The CDR3 is 16 amino acids.